The 8 T cell receptor beta chains listed next were all sequenced from one sample in a study of T cells in women clearing cervical HPV infection. Sequencing was performed with immunoSEQ multiplex PCR; in TCRdb, only in-frame clones are kept and a portion is missing. Its table records tens of thousands of clones. Sequencing used blood buffy coat. The receptors stem from a woman between 18 and 70 years old with a cervical HPV16 infection that either progressed to CIN3+ or cleared (not recorded which).

Comment on this clone: The CDR3 is cut off 3 residues early in the read; its end comes from the germline J gene. The V and J genes are TRBV6-2 or TRBV6-3 and TRBJ1-5; 12 bases fit TRBD1. The junction had 3 bases not matched to a gene; V was cut back by 6 bases and J by 3 bases. The length of the CDR3 is 15 residues. Germline CDR1 reads MNHEY; CDR2 reads SVGEGT. CDR3 region: CASRRDRGPNQPQHF. The part of the CDR3 DNA that was read is TGTGCCAGCAGAAGGGACAGGGGGCCCAATCAGCCC.

Remarks on this clone: The CDR3 goes on 3 residues after the read ends, and that part is filled in from the germline J gene. The chain couples TRBV7-8 to TRBJ2-6; 9 nucleotides agree with TRBD1. Germline CDR1 and CDR2: SGHVS and FQNEAQ. CDR3 length: 18 residues. Losses at the gene ends were 5 bases for V and 2 bases for J; bases not matched to a gene: 10. CDR3 residues: CASSVLPGQGAGANVLTF. The covered CDR3 bases are TGTGCCAGCAGCGTACTCCCGGGACAGGGAGCTGGGGCCAACGTC.

As to this clone: Sequencing ends 3 residues short of the CDR3 end; the germline J gene provides the rest. This chain uses TRBV18 with TRBJ1-2; D perhaps matches TRBD1 (5 bases). Germline V CDR1 and CDR2: KGHSH, LQKENI. This CDR3 contains 14 residues. The CDR3 spells CASSLGLREGGYTF. The sequenced part of the CDR3 DNA is TGTGCCAGCTCGCTGGGACTCAGAGAGGGCGGC.

Points on this clone: With the read ending 3 residues before the CDR3 end, the germline J gene is used to fill in that end. This chain joins TRBV7-9 and TRBJ2-4, with D possibly matching TRBD2 (5 bases). Germline V gene data show CDR1 as SEHNR and CDR2 as FQNEAQ (reference sequence). There are 12 residues in the CDR3. Incomplete CDR3 DNA: TGTGCCAGCAGCCTGTCAGACTATGGT. As protein: CASSLSDYG. The CDR3 in its entirety is CASSLSDYGQYF. The whole variable domain, remainder taken from reference TRBV7-9 and TRBJ2-4, is DTGVSQNPRHKITKRGQNVTFRCDPISEHNRLYWYRQTLGQGPEFLTYFQNEAQLEKSRLLSDRFSAERPKGSFSTLEIQRTEQGDSAMYLCASSLSDYGQYFGAGTRLSVL.

Turning to this clone: Read data end 3 residues before the CDR3 end; the end is taken from the germline J gene. The V and J genes are TRBV6-2 or TRBV6-3 and TRBJ2-1; 7 bases fit TRBD1. CDR1 is MNHEY and CDR2 is SVGEGT in the germline V gene. The CDR3 loop spans 13 amino acids. V trimming: 2 bases; J trimming: 7 bases; junction bases outside the gene matches: 2. Here the CDR3 reads CASSYLRGNEQFF. The CDR3 DNA, read in part, is TGTGCCAGCAGTTACCTCAGGGGGAATGAG.

Worth noting for this clone: At one end, the junction sequence differs from germline, possibly due to a read error. The CDR3 end lies 3 residues beyond the end of the read and is filled in from the germline J gene. The rearrangement joins TRBV7-7 to TRBJ2-5; D is unclear. Germline CDR1 reads SSHAT; CDR2 reads FNYEAQ (reference sequence). The CDR3 runs 13 residues. The sequenced CDR3 bases are TGTGCTAGCAGCTCCGATTGGCTAGAGACC. Encoded protein: CASSSDWLET. The whole CDR3 protein reads CASSSDWLETQYF.

A note on this clone: The read ends 3 residues shy of where the CDR3 ends; the end is completed using the germline J gene. This chain links TRBV13 with TRBJ2-7; 9 bases line up with TRBD1. The germline V gene has CDR1 PRHDT and CDR2 FYEKMQ (reference sequence). This CDR3 is built from 15 residues. V gave up 4 bases and J gave up 2 bases; unmatched junction bases: 6. The CDR3 bases that were read are TGTGCCAGCAGCTCCCCGGGACAGGGAACCTACGAG. Translating it yields CASSSPGQGTYE. The complete CDR3 reads CASSSPGQGTYEQYF.

About this clone: Sequencing ends 3 residues short of the CDR3 end; the germline J gene provides the rest. This rearrangement joins TRBV11-2 to TRBJ1-1, with TRBD1 as a possible D gene (5 bases). Germline lookup yields CDR1 SGHAT and CDR2 FQNNGV. V was clipped by 6 bases and J by 3 bases, with 17 bases between them. The CDR3 runs 15 residues. The CDR3 spells CASRLRGALDTEAFF. The part of the CDR3 DNA that was read is TGTGCCAGCAGGTTGAGGGGAGCACTGGACACTGAA.